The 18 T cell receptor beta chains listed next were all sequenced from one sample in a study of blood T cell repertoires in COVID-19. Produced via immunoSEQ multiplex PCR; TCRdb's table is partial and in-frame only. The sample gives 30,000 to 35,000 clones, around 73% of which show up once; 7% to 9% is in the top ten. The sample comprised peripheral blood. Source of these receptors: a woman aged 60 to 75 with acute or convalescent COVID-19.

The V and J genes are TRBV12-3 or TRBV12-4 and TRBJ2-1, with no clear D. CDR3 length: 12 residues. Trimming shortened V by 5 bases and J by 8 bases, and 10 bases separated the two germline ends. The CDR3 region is CASSPLSDEQFF. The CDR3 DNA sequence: TGTGCCAGCAGTCCTCTTTCGGATGAGCAGTTCTTC.

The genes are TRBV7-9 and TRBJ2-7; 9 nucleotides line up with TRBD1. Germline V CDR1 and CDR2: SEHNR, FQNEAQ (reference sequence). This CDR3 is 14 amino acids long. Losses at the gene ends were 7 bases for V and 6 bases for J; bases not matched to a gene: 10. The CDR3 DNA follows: TGTGCCAGCACAGACCGGGACAGGGTGGGCGAGCAGTACTTC. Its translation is CASTDRDRVGEQYF.

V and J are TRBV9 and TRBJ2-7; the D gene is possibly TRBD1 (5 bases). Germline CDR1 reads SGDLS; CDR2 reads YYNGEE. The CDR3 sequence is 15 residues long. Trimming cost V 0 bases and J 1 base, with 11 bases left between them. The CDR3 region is CASSVGAGWSYEQYF. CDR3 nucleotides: TGTGCCAGCAGCGTAGGGGCAGGGTGGTCCTACGAGCAGTACTTC.

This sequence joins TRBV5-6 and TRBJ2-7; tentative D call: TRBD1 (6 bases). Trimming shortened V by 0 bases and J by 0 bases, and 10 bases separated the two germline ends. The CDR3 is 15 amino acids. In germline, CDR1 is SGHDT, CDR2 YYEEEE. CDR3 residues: CASSLGTEPSYEQYF. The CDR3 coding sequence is TGTGCCAGCAGCTTGGGGACAGAGCCCTCCTACGAGCAGTACTTC.

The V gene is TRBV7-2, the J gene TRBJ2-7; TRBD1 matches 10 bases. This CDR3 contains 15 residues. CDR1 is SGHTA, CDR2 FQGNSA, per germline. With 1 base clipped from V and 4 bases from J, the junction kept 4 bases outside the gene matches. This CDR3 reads CASSLEDRGGYEQYF. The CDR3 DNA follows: TGTGCCAGCAGCTTAGAGGACAGGGGGGGGTACGAGCAGTACTTC.

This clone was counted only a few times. CDR3 amino acids: CASSPPGQGDYNEQFF. The CDR3 DNA sequence: TGTGCCAGCAGTCCTCCGGGACAGGGTGACTACAATGAGCAGTTCTTC. The J gene is TRBJ2-1, the V gene TRBV28, with 9 bases that match TRBD1. Germline trimming cut 5 bases from V and 3 bases from J; bases unmatched to any gene: 8. Per the germline V gene, CDR1 is MDHEN and CDR2 is SYDVKM. The CDR3 loop spans 16 amino acids.

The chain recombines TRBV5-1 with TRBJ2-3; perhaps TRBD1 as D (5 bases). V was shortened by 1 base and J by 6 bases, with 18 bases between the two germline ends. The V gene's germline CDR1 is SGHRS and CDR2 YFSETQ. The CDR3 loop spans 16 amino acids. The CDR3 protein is CASSLTDTTTGDTQYF. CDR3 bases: TGCGCCAGCAGCTTGACAGACACAACCACAGGCGATACGCAGTATTTT.

Here the CDR3 reads CASSPGQGSNEKLFF. Here the CDR3 DNA reads TGTGCCAGCTCACCAGGCCAGGGTTCAAATGAAAAACTGTTTTTT. The V gene is TRBV18, the J gene TRBJ1-4, with TRBD1 as a possible D gene (5 bases). The germline CDR1 and CDR2 sequences are KGHSH and LQKENI. V was shortened by 2 bases and J by 5 bases, with 12 bases between the two germline ends. The CDR3 contains 15 residues.

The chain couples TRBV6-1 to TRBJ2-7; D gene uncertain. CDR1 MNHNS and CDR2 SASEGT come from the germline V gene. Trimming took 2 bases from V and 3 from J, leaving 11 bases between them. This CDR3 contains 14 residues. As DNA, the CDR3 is TGTGCCAGCAGTGAAAAGAGAGGCTTCTACGAGCAGTACTTC. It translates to CASSEKRGFYEQYF.

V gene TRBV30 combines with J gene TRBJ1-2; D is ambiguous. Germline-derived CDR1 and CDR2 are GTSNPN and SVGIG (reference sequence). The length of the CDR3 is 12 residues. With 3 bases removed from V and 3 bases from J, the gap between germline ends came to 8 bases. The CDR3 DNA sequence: TGTGCCTGGAGAATCGGGTACTATGGCTACACCTTC. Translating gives CAWRIGYYGYTF.

In DNA form, the CDR3 reads TGTGCCAGCAGCTTAGGAGGCGGGTCAGATACGCAGTATTTT. Its translation: CASSLGGGSDTQYF. The chain couples TRBV7-6 to TRBJ2-3; D perhaps matches TRBD2 (5 bases). V was pared by 1 base and J by 4 bases, with 9 bases between. The germline gives CDR1 SGHVS, CDR2 FNYEAQ. The CDR3 totals 14 residues. Based on the CDR3 plus reference TRBV7-6 and TRBJ2-3, the full variable domain is GAGVSQSPRYKVTKRGQDVALRCDPISGHVSLYWYRQALGQGPEFLTYFNYEAQQDKSGLPNDRFSAERPEGSISTLTIQRTEQRDSAMYRCASSLGGGSDTQYFGPGTRLTVL.

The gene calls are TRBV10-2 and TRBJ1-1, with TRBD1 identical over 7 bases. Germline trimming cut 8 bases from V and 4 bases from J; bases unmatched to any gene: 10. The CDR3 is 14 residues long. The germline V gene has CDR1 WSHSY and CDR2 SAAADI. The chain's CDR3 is CASSPQGESTEAFF. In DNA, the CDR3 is TGCGCCAGCTCCCCCCAGGGGGAGAGCACTGAAGCTTTCTTT.

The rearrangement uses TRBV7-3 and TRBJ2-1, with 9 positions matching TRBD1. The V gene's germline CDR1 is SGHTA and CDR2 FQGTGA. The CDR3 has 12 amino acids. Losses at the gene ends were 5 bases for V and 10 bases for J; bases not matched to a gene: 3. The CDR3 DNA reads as TGTGCCAGCAGCGGACAGGGGTCGGAGCAGTTCTTC. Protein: CASSGQGSEQFF.

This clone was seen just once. CDR3 nucleotides: TGTGCCAGCTCACCACCGGTAGGACAGTTCTCTGGAAACACCATATATTTT. Encoded protein: CASSPPVGQFSGNTIYF. The chain joins TRBV18 to TRBJ1-3, with a tentative D call TRBD1 (6 bases). Germline V gives CDR1 KGHSH, CDR2 LQKENI. The CDR3 is 17 amino acids. The germline V and J ends were trimmed by 0 bases and 0 bases, with 12 bases remaining between them.

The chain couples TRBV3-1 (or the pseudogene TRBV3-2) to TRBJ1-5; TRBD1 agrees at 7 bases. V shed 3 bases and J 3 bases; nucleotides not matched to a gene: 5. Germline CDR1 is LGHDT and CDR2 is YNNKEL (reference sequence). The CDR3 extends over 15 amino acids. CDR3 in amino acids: CASSHQGQPNQPQHF. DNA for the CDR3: TGTGCCAGCAGCCACCAGGGACAGCCCAATCAGCCCCAGCATTTT.

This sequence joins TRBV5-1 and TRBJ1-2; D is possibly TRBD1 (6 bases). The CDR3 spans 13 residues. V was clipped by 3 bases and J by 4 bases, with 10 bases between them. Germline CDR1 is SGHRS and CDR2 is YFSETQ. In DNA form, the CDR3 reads TGCGCCAGCAGCTCGACAGGAGCCTATGGCTACACCTTC. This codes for CASSSTGAYGYTF.

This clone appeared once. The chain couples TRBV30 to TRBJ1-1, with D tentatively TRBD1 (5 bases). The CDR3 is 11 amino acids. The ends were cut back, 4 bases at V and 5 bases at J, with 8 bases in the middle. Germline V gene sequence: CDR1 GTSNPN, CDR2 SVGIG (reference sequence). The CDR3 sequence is CAWIRGTEAFF. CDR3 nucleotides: TGTGCCTGGATTAGGGGAACTGAAGCTTTCTTT. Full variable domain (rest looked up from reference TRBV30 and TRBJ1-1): SQTIHQWPATLVQPVGSPLSLECTVEGTSNPNLYWYRQAAGRGLQLLFYSVGIGQISSEVPQNLSASRPQDRQFILSSKKLLLSDSGFYLCAWIRGTEAFFGQGTRLTVV.

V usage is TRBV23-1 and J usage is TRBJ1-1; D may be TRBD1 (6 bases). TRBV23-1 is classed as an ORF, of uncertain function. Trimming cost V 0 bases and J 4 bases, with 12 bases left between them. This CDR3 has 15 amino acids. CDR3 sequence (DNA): TGCGCCAGCAGTCAATCGCGGGGGGCGGGCACTGAAGCTTTCTTT. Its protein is CASSQSRGAGTEAFF.